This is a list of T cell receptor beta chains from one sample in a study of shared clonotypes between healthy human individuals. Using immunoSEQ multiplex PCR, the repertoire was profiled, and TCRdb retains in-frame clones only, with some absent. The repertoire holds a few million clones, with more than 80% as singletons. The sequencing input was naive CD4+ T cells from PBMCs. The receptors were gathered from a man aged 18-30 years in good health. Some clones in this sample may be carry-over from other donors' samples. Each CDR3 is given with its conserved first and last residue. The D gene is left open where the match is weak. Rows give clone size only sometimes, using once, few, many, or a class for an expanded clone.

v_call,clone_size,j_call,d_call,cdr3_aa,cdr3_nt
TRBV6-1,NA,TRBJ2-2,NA,CASLEGVGELFF,TGTGCCAGCTTAGAGGGGGTCGGGGAGCTGTTTTTT
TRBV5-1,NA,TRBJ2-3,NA,CASSLQGTDTDTQYF,TGCGCCAGCAGCTTGCAGGGGACCGACACAGATACGCAGTATTTT
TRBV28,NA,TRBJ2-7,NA,CASSSRRKPTYEQYF,TGTGCCAGCAGTTCCCGCCGGAAGCCAACCTACGAGCAGTACTTC
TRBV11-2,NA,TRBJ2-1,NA,CASSLSRTSYNEQFF,TGTGCCAGCAGCTTATCTAGGACCTCCTACAATGAGCAGTTCTTC
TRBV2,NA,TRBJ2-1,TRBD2,CASTIQLAAGGRNEQFF,TGTGCCAGCACAATCCAACTGGCTGCGGGAGGGCGGAATGAGCAGTTCTTC
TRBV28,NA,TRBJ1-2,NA,CASSLPDNYGYTF,TGTGCCAGCAGTTTACCAGACAACTATGGCTACACCTTC
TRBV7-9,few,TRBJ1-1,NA,CASSLTAAGSEAFF,TGTGCCAGCAGCTTAACGGCCGCGGGGTCTGAAGCTTTCTTT
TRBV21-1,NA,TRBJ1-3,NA,CASSKVKGQGICPGNTIYF,TGTGCCAGCAGCAAAGTAAAAGGACAGGGGATTTGTCCTGGAAACACCATATATTTT
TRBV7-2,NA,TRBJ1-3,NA,CASSLQQGLYSGNTIYF,TGTGCCAGCAGCCTCCAACAGGGACTCTACTCTGGAAACACCATATATTTT
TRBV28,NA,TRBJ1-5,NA,CASRLLNQPQHF,TGTGCCAGCAGGCTACTTAATCAGCCCCAGCATTTT
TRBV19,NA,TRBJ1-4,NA,CASIGLSADEKLFF,TGTGCCAGCATTGGGCTCTCCGCGGATGAAAAACTGTTTTTT
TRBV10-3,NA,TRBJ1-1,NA,CAISAVDVNTEAFF,TGTGCCATCAGTGCCGTGGACGTGAACACTGAAGCTTTCTTT
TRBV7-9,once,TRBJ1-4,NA,CASSFTGANEKLFF,TGTGCCAGCAGCTTTACAGGCGCAAATGAAAAACTGTTTTTT
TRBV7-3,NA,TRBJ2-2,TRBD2,CASSLTLAGGRGELFF,TGTGCCAGCAGCTTAACCCTAGCGGGAGGAAGAGGGGAGCTGTTTTTT
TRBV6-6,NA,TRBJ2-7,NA,CASSSDSLLGEQYF,TGTGCCAGCAGTTCGGACAGTCTCCTAGGGGAGCAGTACTTC
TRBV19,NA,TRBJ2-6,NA,CASTVLHSGANVLTF,TGTGCCAGTACCGTCCTGCATTCTGGGGCCAACGTCCTGACTTTC
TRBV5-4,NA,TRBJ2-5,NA,CASASGQETQYF,TGTGCCAGCGCGTCGGGCCAAGAGACCCAGTACTTC
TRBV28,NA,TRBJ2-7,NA,CASSLQTYEQYF,TGTGCCAGCAGTCTTCAAACCTACGAGCAGTACTTC
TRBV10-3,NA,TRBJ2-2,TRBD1,CAIRDRQGAVSGELFF,TGTGCCATCAGGGACCGACAGGGCGCGGTTAGCGGGGAGCTGTTTTTT
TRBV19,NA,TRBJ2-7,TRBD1,CASSPGTAYEQYF,TGTGCCAGTAGCCCCGGGACAGCTTACGAGCAGTACTTC
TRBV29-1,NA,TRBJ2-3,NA,CSVDGGPSTDTQYF,TGCAGCGTCGACGGGGGTCCCAGCACAGATACGCAGTATTTT
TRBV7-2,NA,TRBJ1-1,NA,CASSLGRGGTGTEAFF,TGTGCCAGCAGCTTAGGTCGCGGGGGTACGGGCACTGAAGCTTTCTTT
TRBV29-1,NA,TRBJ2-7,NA,CSVGRSPYEQYF,TGCAGCGTTGGCAGGTCCCCCTACGAGCAGTACTTC
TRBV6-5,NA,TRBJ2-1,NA,CASGEQFF,TGTGCCAGCGGTGAGCAGTTCTTC
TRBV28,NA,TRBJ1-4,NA,CASSPRQEKLFF,TGTGCCAGCAGTCCGAGACAGGAAAAACTGTTTTTT
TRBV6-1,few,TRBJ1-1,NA,CATGVFPEAFF,TGTGCCACAGGGGTATTTCCTGAAGCTTTCTTT
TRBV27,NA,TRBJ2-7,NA,CASRTTYSYEQYF,TGTGCCAGCAGGACTACCTACTCCTACGAGCAGTACTTC
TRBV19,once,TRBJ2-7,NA,CASSSSFSYEQYF,TGTGCCAGTAGCTCTAGCTTCTCCTACGAGCAGTACTTC
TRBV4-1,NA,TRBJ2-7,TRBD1,CASSAGGAEREQYF,TGCGCCAGCAGTGCAGGGGGCGCGGAGCGGGAGCAGTACTTC
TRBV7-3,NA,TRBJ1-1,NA,CASSLAGRNTEAFF,TGTGCCAGCAGCCTAGCGGGGAGAAACACTGAAGCTTTCTTT
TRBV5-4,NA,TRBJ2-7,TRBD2,CASSSASGFSYEQYF,TGTGCCAGCAGCTCCGCTAGCGGCTTCTCCTACGAGCAGTACTTC
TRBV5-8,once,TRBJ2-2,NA,CASSLRGLAAGELFF,TGTGCCAGCAGCTTACGGGGGCTAGCAGCCGGGGAGCTGTTTTTT
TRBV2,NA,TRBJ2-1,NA,CASSAVASYNEQFF,TGTGCCAGCAGTGCGGTAGCCTCCTACAATGAGCAGTTCTTC
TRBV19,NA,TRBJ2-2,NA,CASSRGTGELFF,TGTGCCAGTAGTCGGGGCACCGGGGAGCTGTTTTTT
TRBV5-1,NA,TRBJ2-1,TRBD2,CASREASGSSYNEQFF,TGCGCCAGCAGGGAAGCTAGCGGTAGCTCCTACAATGAGCAGTTCTTC
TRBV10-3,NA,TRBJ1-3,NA,CATRGFSGNTIYF,TGTGCCACTCGGGGGTTCTCTGGAAACACCATATATTTT
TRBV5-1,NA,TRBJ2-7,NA,CASSLWTEDYEQYF,TGCGCCAGCAGCTTGTGGACGGAAGACTACGAGCAGTACTTC
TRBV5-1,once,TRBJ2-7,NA,CASSLEAGTYEQYF,TGCGCCAGCAGCTTGGAGGCGGGAACCTACGAGCAGTACTTC
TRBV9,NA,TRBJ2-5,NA,CASSAEPRETQYF,TGTGCCAGCAGCGCGGAACCCCGCGAGACCCAGTACTTC
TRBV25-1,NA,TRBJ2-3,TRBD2,CASSEWKRESSDTQYF,TGTGCCAGCAGTGAATGGAAGCGGGAGTCATCAGATACGCAGTATTTT
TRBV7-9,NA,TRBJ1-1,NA,CASSSLGTEAFF,TGTGCCAGCAGCTCCCTGGGGACTGAAGCTTTCTTT
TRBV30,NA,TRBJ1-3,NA,CAWSYPGANTIYF,TGTGCCTGGAGTTACCCGGGGGCGAACACCATATATTTT
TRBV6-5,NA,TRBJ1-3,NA,CASSSTQGRGNTIYF,TGTGCCAGCAGTTCCACCCAGGGGCGAGGAAACACCATATATTTT
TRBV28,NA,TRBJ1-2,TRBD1,CASRPSGQGDYGYTF,TGTGCCAGCAGACCCTCGGGACAGGGGGACTATGGCTACACCTTC
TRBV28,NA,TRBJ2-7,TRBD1,CASSTQGTTSYEQYF,TGTGCCAGCAGCACACAGGGGACGACGTCCTACGAGCAGTACTTC
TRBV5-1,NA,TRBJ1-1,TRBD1,CASSKLGPGTGNTEAFF,TGCGCCAGCAGCAAACTTGGACCCGGGACAGGGAACACTGAAGCTTTCTTT
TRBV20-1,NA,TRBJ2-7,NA,CSAGGSQQHYF,TGCAGTGCTGGGGGGTCACAGCAGCACTACTTC
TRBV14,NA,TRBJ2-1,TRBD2,CASSRTSGKYNEQFF,TGTGCCAGCAGCCGGACTAGCGGGAAATACAATGAGCAGTTCTTC
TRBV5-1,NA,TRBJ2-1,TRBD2,CASGPIAGGAYNEQFF,TGCGCCAGCGGCCCAATAGCGGGAGGGGCCTACAATGAGCAGTTCTTC
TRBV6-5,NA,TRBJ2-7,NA,CASLRGDDEQYF,TGTGCCAGCCTAAGGGGGGACGACGAGCAGTACTTC
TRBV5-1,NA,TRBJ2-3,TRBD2,CASKLALTSTDTQYF,TGCGCCAGCAAACTAGCGTTAACTAGCACAGATACGCAGTATTTT
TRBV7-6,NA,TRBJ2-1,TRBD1,CASSPGTGHNEQFF,TGTGCCAGCAGCCCCGGGACAGGCCACAATGAGCAGTTCTTC
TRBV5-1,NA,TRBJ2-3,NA,CASSLTPWTDTQYF,TGCGCCAGCAGCTTGACCCCGTGGACAGATACGCAGTATTTT
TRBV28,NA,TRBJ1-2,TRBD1,CASSSDRVDGYTF,TGTGCCAGCTCCTCGGACAGGGTGGATGGCTACACCTTC
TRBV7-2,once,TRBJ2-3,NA,CASSSSGGSAVTDTQYF,TGTGCCAGCAGCTCATCCGGGGGCTCGGCCGTCACAGATACGCAGTATTTT
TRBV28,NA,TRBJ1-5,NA,CASRGTNQPQHF,TGTGCCAGCAGGGGGACTAATCAGCCCCAGCATTTT
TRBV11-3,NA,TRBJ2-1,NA,CASSLTAGYNEQFF,TGTGCCAGCAGCTTGACGGCGGGCTACAATGAGCAGTTCTTC
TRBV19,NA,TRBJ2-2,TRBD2,CASSIVGAGVGTGELFF,TGTGCCAGTAGTATAGTCGGCGCGGGAGTAGGGACCGGGGAGCTGTTTTTT
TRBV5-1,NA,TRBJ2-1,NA,CASNPGQLPINWEQFF,TGCGCCAGCAACCCGGGGCAACTGCCGATAAATTGGGAGCAGTTCTTC
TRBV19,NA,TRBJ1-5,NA,CASGVFTTGNQPQHF,TGTGCCAGTGGGGTCTTTACAACAGGTAACCAGCCCCAGCATTTT